The rows below give T cell receptor beta chains drawn from one sample of a study of cytomegalovirus exposure and HLA in healthy donors. Produced via immunoSEQ multiplex PCR; TCRdb's table is partial and in-frame only. The data contain some 170,000 clones, approximately 80% of them singletons. The specimen sequenced was PBMCs. The source of these receptors is a man in his forties in good health and CMV-seronegative. Each CDR3 is given with its conserved first and last residue. D genes are given only for firm matches. Where a row states a size, it is once, few, many or the class of an expanded clone; other rows omit it.

D gene: .; V gene: TRBV19; clone size: .; J gene: TRBJ2-1; CDR3 DNA: TGTGCCAGTACGGGACACAACTACAATGAGCAGTTCTTC; CDR3 protein: CASTGHNYNEQFF
D gene: .; V gene: TRBV9; clone size: .; J gene: TRBJ1-1; CDR3 DNA: TGTGCCAGCAGCCCTAGGCCCATGAACACTGAAGCTTTCTTT; CDR3 protein: CASSPRPMNTEAFF
D gene: TRBD2; V gene: TRBV11-2; clone size: once; J gene: TRBJ2-7; CDR3 DNA: TGTGCCAGCAGCGTAATCCCTCCTCTAGCGGGGGCGAGTCCCGAGCAGTACTTC; CDR3 protein: CASSVIPPLAGASPEQYF
D gene: .; V gene: TRBV20-1; clone size: .; J gene: TRBJ2-1; CDR3 DNA: TGCAGTGCTAGAAGTGGGGGGAAGCAGTTCTTC; CDR3 protein: CSARSGGKQFF
D gene: .; V gene: TRBV29-1; clone size: few; J gene: TRBJ2-3; CDR3 DNA: TGCAGCGTTGGTGTCGGGGTGACAGATACGCAGTATTTT; CDR3 protein: CSVGVGVTDTQYF
D gene: TRBD2; V gene: TRBV11-2; clone size: few; J gene: TRBJ2-7; CDR3 DNA: TGTGCCAGCAGCCCTTCGGCGGGAGGCAACTACGAGCAGTACTTC; CDR3 protein: CASSPSAGGNYEQYF
D gene: TRBD1; V gene: TRBV6-5; clone size: .; J gene: TRBJ2-3; CDR3 DNA: TGTGCCATCCGGACAGGAGACACAGATACGCAGTATTTT; CDR3 protein: CAIRTGDTDTQYF
D gene: TRBD1; V gene: TRBV6-1; clone size: .; J gene: TRBJ2-1; CDR3 DNA: TGTGCCAGCAGTGGATACCGGGACAGGGGAGGCGCGGAGCAGTTCTTC; CDR3 protein: CASSGYRDRGGAEQFF
D gene: TRBD2; V gene: TRBV11-1; clone size: .; J gene: TRBJ2-7; CDR3 DNA: TGTGCCAGCAGCTTAGCGTCGGGGGGGAGCGAGCAGTACTTC; CDR3 protein: CASSLASGGSEQYF
D gene: .; V gene: TRBV10-1; clone size: .; J gene: TRBJ2-1; CDR3 DNA: TGCGCCAGCAGCCCCTCCTTAGGGGCATCGGAAAACAATGAGCAGTTCTTC; CDR3 protein: CASSPSLGASENNEQFF
D gene: TRBD2; V gene: TRBV5-1; clone size: once; J gene: TRBJ2-7; CDR3 DNA: TGCGCCAGCAGCTTGGTAGCTAGCGGGGCCTACGAGCAGTACTTC; CDR3 protein: CASSLVASGAYEQYF
D gene: .; V gene: TRBV25-1; clone size: few; J gene: TRBJ1-1; CDR3 DNA: TGTGCCAGCAGTGAATATGGAGGGACTGAAGCTTTCTTT; CDR3 protein: CASSEYGGTEAFF
D gene: .; V gene: TRBV15; clone size: .; J gene: TRBJ2-2; CDR3 DNA: TGTGCCACCAGCAGAGTTTCAAATACCGGGGAGCTGTTTTTT; CDR3 protein: CATSRVSNTGELFF
D gene: TRBD1; V gene: TRBV29-1; clone size: .; J gene: TRBJ2-1; CDR3 DNA: TGCAGCGCTGATTTTGGGACAGGGGATTACAATGAGCAGTTCTTC; CDR3 protein: CSADFGTGDYNEQFF
D gene: TRBD2; V gene: TRBV12-5; clone size: .; J gene: TRBJ2-1; CDR3 DNA: TGTGCTAGTGGTTTGACTACTAGCGGGCGGTCCTACAATGAGCAGTTCTTC; CDR3 protein: CASGLTTSGRSYNEQFF
D gene: TRBD2; V gene: TRBV10-1; clone size: few; J gene: TRBJ2-1; CDR3 DNA: TGCGCCAGCAGTCCCGAAATAGCGGGGAAAGAGCAGTTCTTC; CDR3 protein: CASSPEIAGKEQFF
D gene: .; V gene: TRBV7-8; clone size: .; J gene: TRBJ2-5; CDR3 DNA: TGTGCCAGCAGCCATTGGAGGGTTCCCGGAGAGACCCAGTACTTC; CDR3 protein: CASSHWRVPGETQYF
D gene: .; V gene: TRBV5-3; clone size: .; J gene: TRBJ2-1; CDR3 DNA: TGTGCCAGAAGCCTTGACAGCAACCCCTACAATGAGCAGTTCTTC; CDR3 protein: CARSLDSNPYNEQFF
D gene: .; V gene: TRBV29-1; clone size: .; J gene: TRBJ1-5; CDR3 DNA: TGCAGCGTGGGAACAGGGTGGGGCAATCAGCCCCAGCATTTT; CDR3 protein: CSVGTGWGNQPQHF
D gene: .; V gene: TRBV25-1; clone size: few; J gene: TRBJ2-5; CDR3 DNA: TGTGCCAGCAGTGAACCCCAGCGGCAAGAGACCCAGTACTTC; CDR3 protein: CASSEPQRQETQYF
D gene: TRBD2; V gene: TRBV14; clone size: .; J gene: TRBJ2-7; CDR3 DNA: TGTGCCAGCAGCCAACCGGGACTATCCTACGAGCAGTACTTC; CDR3 protein: CASSQPGLSYEQYF
D gene: TRBD1; V gene: TRBV19; clone size: .; J gene: TRBJ1-6; CDR3 DNA: TGTGCCAGTAAGGGACAGCCCAATTCACCCCTCCACTTT; CDR3 protein: CASKGQPNSPLHF
D gene: .; V gene: TRBV11-1; clone size: once; J gene: TRBJ1-1; CDR3 DNA: TGTGCCAGCAGGGAACAGCTGAACACTGAAGCTTTCTTT; CDR3 protein: CASREQLNTEAFF
D gene: TRBD1; V gene: TRBV6-5; clone size: .; J gene: TRBJ1-2; CDR3 DNA: TGTGCCAGCAGGACACAGGGGGCAGACGGCTACACCTTC; CDR3 protein: CASRTQGADGYTF
D gene: .; V gene: TRBV6-6; clone size: .; J gene: TRBJ2-5; CDR3 DNA: TGTGCCAGCAGACAAACAGGGTGGCAAGAGACCCAGTACTTC; CDR3 protein: CASRQTGWQETQYF
D gene: TRBD2; V gene: TRBV7-3; clone size: .; J gene: TRBJ2-2; CDR3 DNA: TGTGCCAGCAGCCCCTTAGCGGGGGGGCACACCGGGGAGCTGTTTTTT; CDR3 protein: CASSPLAGGHTGELFF
D gene: .; V gene: TRBV10-3; clone size: once; J gene: TRBJ2-3; CDR3 DNA: TGTGCCATCAGTGGATGGGGGGAGCGCACAGATACGCAGTATTTT; CDR3 protein: CAISGWGERTDTQYF
D gene: TRBD2; V gene: TRBV5-1; clone size: .; J gene: TRBJ2-2; CDR3 DNA: TGCGCCAGCAGCTCCTTCGCGGGAGCGGGGGGGCTTCCCGGGGAGCTGTTTTTT; CDR3 protein: CASSSFAGAGGLPGELFF
D gene: .; V gene: TRBV6-4; clone size: few; J gene: TRBJ1-6; CDR3 DNA: TGTGCCAGCAGTGACAAGGACAGTAATTCACCCCTCCACTTT; CDR3 protein: CASSDKDSNSPLHF
D gene: .; V gene: TRBV5-1; clone size: .; J gene: TRBJ2-2; CDR3 DNA: TGCGCCAGCAGCTTGGCCGAACAGGCAGGCACCGGGGAGCTGTTTTTT; CDR3 protein: CASSLAEQAGTGELFF
D gene: TRBD1; V gene: TRBV19; clone size: .; J gene: TRBJ1-1; CDR3 DNA: TGTGCCAGTAGTCTCGGGACAGGGAAGAACACTGAAGCTTTCTTT; CDR3 protein: CASSLGTGKNTEAFF
D gene: TRBD1; V gene: TRBV7-3; clone size: .; J gene: TRBJ1-2; CDR3 DNA: TGTGCCAGCAGCCCTGGACAGGTCGGTGGCTACACCTTC; CDR3 protein: CASSPGQVGGYTF
D gene: .; V gene: TRBV5-1; clone size: .; J gene: TRBJ1-1; CDR3 DNA: TGCGCCAGCAGCCGCCCCGGGGAGGACACTGAAGCTTTCTTT; CDR3 protein: CASSRPGEDTEAFF
D gene: TRBD1; V gene: TRBV5-1; clone size: .; J gene: TRBJ2-7; CDR3 DNA: TGCGCCAGCAGCTGGGGGGACAGGTCAAATCTCGAGCAGTACTTC; CDR3 protein: CASSWGDRSNLEQYF
D gene: .; V gene: TRBV9; clone size: .; J gene: TRBJ1-1; CDR3 DNA: TGTGCCAGCAGCGTAGACGACGGGTCCACTGAAGCTTTCTTT; CDR3 protein: CASSVDDGSTEAFF
D gene: .; V gene: TRBV6-5; clone size: .; J gene: TRBJ2-7; CDR3 DNA: TGTGCCAGCAGTTACACGGGGATTCTCCATTACGAGCAGTACTTC; CDR3 protein: CASSYTGILHYEQYF
D gene: .; V gene: TRBV11-3; clone size: .; J gene: TRBJ2-5; CDR3 DNA: TGTGCCAGCAGCTTAGGTGGGGGGAAGGAGACCCAGTACTTC; CDR3 protein: CASSLGGGKETQYF
D gene: TRBD1; V gene: TRBV19; clone size: .; J gene: TRBJ1-5; CDR3 DNA: TGTGCCAGTGGACCACTGGGCACAGGGGCGGCTCAGCCCCAGCATTTT; CDR3 protein: CASGPLGTGAAQPQHF
D gene: TRBD1; V gene: TRBV7-2; clone size: few; J gene: TRBJ1-2; CDR3 DNA: TGTGCCAGCAGCTTATATCCCGACAGGGTAAAAGATGGCTACACCTTC; CDR3 protein: CASSLYPDRVKDGYTF
D gene: TRBD2; V gene: TRBV6-5; clone size: .; J gene: TRBJ2-2; CDR3 DNA: TGTGCCAGCAAAGGCCTAGCGGGGGGAAACGGGGAGCTGTTTTTT; CDR3 protein: CASKGLAGGNGELFF
D gene: .; V gene: TRBV7-3; clone size: .; J gene: TRBJ2-7; CDR3 DNA: TGTGCCAGCAGCTTATATGGGGGCGCGTACGAGCAGTACTTC; CDR3 protein: CASSLYGGAYEQYF
D gene: .; V gene: TRBV30; clone size: few; J gene: TRBJ2-1; CDR3 DNA: TGTGCCTGGGGGGTTGGGGCTCGGTCGAATGAGCAGTTCTTC; CDR3 protein: CAWGVGARSNEQFF
D gene: .; V gene: TRBV9; clone size: few; J gene: TRBJ2-2; CDR3 DNA: TGTGCCAGCAGCGTAGGGACAGAGAACACCGGGGAGCTGTTTTTT; CDR3 protein: CASSVGTENTGELFF
D gene: TRBD2; V gene: TRBV4-2; clone size: .; J gene: TRBJ2-2; CDR3 DNA: TGTGCCAGCAGCCAAGAGGCCCCAACTAGCGGTAACACCGGGGAGCTGTTTTTT; CDR3 protein: CASSQEAPTSGNTGELFF
D gene: .; V gene: TRBV6-6; clone size: .; J gene: TRBJ1-6; CDR3 DNA: TGTGCCATTTCAAGCGGGTCCCCTAATTCACCCCTCCACTTT; CDR3 protein: CAISSGSPNSPLHF
D gene: .; V gene: TRBV6-1; clone size: .; J gene: TRBJ1-2; CDR3 DNA: TGTGCCAGCAGTGAAGGTGGGGCGCGGGGCTACACCTTC; CDR3 protein: CASSEGGARGYTF
D gene: .; V gene: TRBV7-8; clone size: .; J gene: TRBJ1-5; CDR3 DNA: TGTGCCAGCAGCTTAGGAGGGGGGGTCAATCAGCCCCAGCATTTT; CDR3 protein: CASSLGGGVNQPQHF
D gene: .; V gene: TRBV27; clone size: .; J gene: TRBJ1-3; CDR3 DNA: TGTGCCAGCAGTTTAACAGGAACTGGAAACACCATATATTTT; CDR3 protein: CASSLTGTGNTIYF
D gene: .; V gene: TRBV10-3; clone size: .; J gene: TRBJ1-2; CDR3 DNA: TGTGCCATCAGTGGGGCAACAGGGAACTATGGCTACACCTTC; CDR3 protein: CAISGATGNYGYTF
D gene: TRBD1; V gene: TRBV11-3; clone size: .; J gene: TRBJ1-1; CDR3 DNA: TGTGCCAGCAGCGCAGGAGACAGGGGGGATGAAGCTTTCTTT; CDR3 protein: CASSAGDRGDEAFF
D gene: .; V gene: TRBV14; clone size: .; J gene: TRBJ2-7; CDR3 DNA: TGTGCCAGCAGCCGGGACTTTAAGACGGGGCAGTACTTC; CDR3 protein: CASSRDFKTGQYF
D gene: TRBD1; V gene: TRBV29-1; clone size: .; J gene: TRBJ1-1; CDR3 DNA: TGCAGCGTAGGGACAGGAAGGACTGAAGCTTTCTTT; CDR3 protein: CSVGTGRTEAFF
D gene: .; V gene: TRBV7-9; clone size: few; J gene: TRBJ2-3; CDR3 DNA: TGTGCCAGCAGCCAGCTCCTTTCCAATAGCGGTAGCACAGATACGCAGTATTTT; CDR3 protein: CASSQLLSNSGSTDTQYF
D gene: .; V gene: TRBV5-1; clone size: .; J gene: TRBJ1-6; CDR3 DNA: TGCGCCAGCAGCGGTTATGGGGCCGCGGAGTCACCCCTCCACTTT; CDR3 protein: CASSGYGAAESPLHF